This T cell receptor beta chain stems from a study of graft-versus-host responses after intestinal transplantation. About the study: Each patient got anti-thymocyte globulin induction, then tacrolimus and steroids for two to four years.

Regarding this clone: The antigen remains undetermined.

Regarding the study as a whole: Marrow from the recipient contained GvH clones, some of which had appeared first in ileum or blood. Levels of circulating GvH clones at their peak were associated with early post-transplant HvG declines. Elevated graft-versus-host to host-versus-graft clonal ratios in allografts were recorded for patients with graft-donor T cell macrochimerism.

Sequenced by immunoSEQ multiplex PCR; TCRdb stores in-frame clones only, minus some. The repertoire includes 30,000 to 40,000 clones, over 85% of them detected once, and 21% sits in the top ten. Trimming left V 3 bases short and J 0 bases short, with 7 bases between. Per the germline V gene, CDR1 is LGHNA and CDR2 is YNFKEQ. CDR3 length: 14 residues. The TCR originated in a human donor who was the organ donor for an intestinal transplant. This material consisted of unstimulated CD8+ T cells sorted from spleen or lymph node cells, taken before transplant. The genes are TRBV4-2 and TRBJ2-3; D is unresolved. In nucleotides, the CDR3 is TGTGCCAGCAGCCACCCAGCTAGCACAGATACGCAGTATTTT. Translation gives CASSHPASTDTQYF.